These T cell receptor beta chains were read from a single sample in a study of tumor-infiltrating lymphocytes in primary liver carcinoma. TCRdb reanalysed the multiplex PCR reads using MiXCR and keeps one entry per CDR3 protein. The sample yields 99,000 or so distinct CDR3 sequences, 55% to 70% seen once. Material for sequencing was liver tumor tissue from sampling region 5. The origin of the receptors is a woman aged 55-70 years with primary liver carcinoma and hepatitis B virus infection. Both conserved end residues are part of each CDR3. A D gene is named only where the DNA matches it firmly. Clone size is shown for a subset of rows, as once, few, many or a class of expanded clone.

clone_size	v_call	d_call	j_call	cdr3_aa	cdr3_nt
NA	TRBV11-2	NA	TRBJ2-3	CASSSLLTWTGHPDTQYF	TGTGCCAGCAGCTCCCTCCTTACCTGGACTGGTCATCCAGATACGCAGTATTTT
NA	TRBV5-1	NA	TRBJ2-2	CASSLVRGGATLVPGELFF	TGCGCCAGCAGCTTGGTCAGGGGCGGAGCGACCCTTGTTCCCGGGGAGCTGTTTTTT
NA	TRBV20-1	NA	TRBJ2-1	CSTPPLEGSYNGQFF	TGCAGTACACCTCCCCTAGAGGGCTCCTACAATGGGCAGTTCTTC
NA	TRBV2	NA	TRBJ1-5	CASSEAPQPQHF	TGTGCCAGCAGTGAAGCGCCTCAGCCCCAGCATTTT
many	TRBV5-1	NA	TRBJ2-5	CASSLAGSQETQYF	TGCGCCAGCAGCTTGGCGGGGAGCCAAGAGACCCAGTACTTC
many	TRBV5-6	TRBD2	TRBJ2-3	CASNEAGVGTDTQYF	TGTGCCAGCAACGAAGCGGGAGTCGGCACAGATACGCAGTATTTT
once	TRBV5-1	NA	TRBJ2-4	CASRPTSTAVIQYF	TGCGCCAGCAGACCAACATCGACCGCGGTCATCCAGTACTTC
NA	TRBV29-1	NA	TRBJ2-6	CNVHLGEVSGANVLTF	TGCAACGTCCATCTGGGAGAAGTATCTGGGGCAAACGTCCTGACTTTC
few	TRBV20-1	NA	TRBJ1-2	CSAQFGGGYGYTF	TGCAGTGCTCAGTTCGGGGGGGGCTATGGCTACACCTTC
NA	TRBV6-5	TRBD2	TRBJ2-1	CAGSYGREGRYEQFF	TGTGCCGGCAGCTACGGGCGGGAGGGCCGGTATGAGCAGTTCTTC
many	TRBV6-1	TRBD2	TRBJ2-3	CASSVGAGVADTQYF	TGTGCCAGCAGTGTAGGGGCGGGAGTGGCAGATACGCAGTATTTT
NA	TRBV6-5	NA	TRBJ2-2	CASRRDGGNTWELFF	TGTGCCAGCAGAAGAGACGGGGGTAACACCTGGGAGCTGTTTTTT
few	TRBV19	TRBD2	TRBJ2-5	CASSIEGFSGSRKTQYF	TGTGCCAGTAGTATAGAAGGTTTTAGCGGGAGTAGGAAGACCCAGTACTTC
NA	TRBV11-2	NA	TRBJ2-2	CASNLLGGSNTGELLF	TGTGCCAGCAACTTATTAGGGGGATCGAACACCGGGGAGCTGCTTTTT
many	TRBV10-3	TRBD1	TRBJ1-1	CAISLTGNAEAFF	TGTGCCATCAGTCTGACAGGGAACGCTGAAGCTTTCTTT
NA	TRBV6-5	NA	TRBJ2-1	CASIRSGYNEQFF	TGTGCCAGCATCCGAAGTGGGTACAATGAGCAGTTCTTC
NA	TRBV11-2	NA	TRBJ2-2	CACSPVGRGLVTGELFF	TGTGCCTGCAGCCCGGTAGGCAGGGGACTTGTCACCGGGGAGTTGTTTTTT
NA	TRBV29-1	TRBD2	TRBJ2-1	CSTKAGGSGEQFF	TGCAGCACTAAAGCGGGAGGTTCCGGTGAACAGTTCTTC
NA	TRBV5-1	TRBD2	TRBJ2-1	CASSLDPSGTYNEHFF	TGCGCTAGCAGCTTGGATCCTAGCGGGACTTACAATGAGCACTTCTTC
few	TRBV11-3	NA	TRBJ2-1	CASSFRDFSNGQFF	TGTGCCAGCAGCTTTAGAGACTTTTCAAATGGGCAGTTCTTC
NA	TRBV12-3/TRBV12-4	NA	TRBJ2-3	CASRPRLVGVVDTHYF	TGTGCCAGCAGACCACGACTAGTGGGAGTTGTAGATACGCACTATTTT
NA	TRBV20-1	TRBD1	TRBJ1-2	CSARPRGMGGYTF	TGCAGTGCTCGCCCCAGGGGGATGGGAGGTTACACCTTC
NA	TRBV29-1	TRBD1	TRBJ1-5	CSIVGQGMGQPQHF	TGCAGCATTGTGGGACAGGGGATGGGTCAGCCCCAGCATTTT
many	TRBV6-2/TRBV6-3	TRBD2	TRBJ2-1	CASSPGTSGRGTYNEQFF	TGTGCCAGCAGTCCCGGGACTAGCGGGAGAGGAACCTACAATGAGCAGTTCTTC
many	TRBV5-1	NA	TRBJ2-5	CASSRLGDQGRETQYF	TGCGCCAGCAGCCGCCTCGGGGACCAAGGCCGGGAGACCCAGTACTTC
NA	TRBV18	TRBD2	TRBJ2-5	CASSPPVASGNWETQYF	TGTGCCAGCTCACCACCGGTGGCTAGCGGGAATTGGGAGACCCAGTACTTC
many	TRBV6-4	NA	TRBJ1-1	CASSSGPGTEAFF	TGTGCCAGCAGTAGCGGACCGGGCACTGAAGCTTTCTTT
NA	TRBV7-9	TRBD2	TRBJ2-2	CASSRTSEGLTGELFF	TGTGCCAGCAGCCGGACTAGCGAGGGACTCACCGGGGAGCTGTTTTTT
many	TRBV11-3	NA	TRBJ1-2	CASRKDSYGYTF	TGTGCCAGCAGAAAAGACAGCTATGGCTACACCTTC
NA	TRBV7-9	NA	TRBJ1-1	CSSSLGGSQNTEAFF	TGTTCCAGCAGCTTGGGGGGGTCACAGAACACTGAAGCTTTCTTT
NA	TRBV12-3/TRBV12-4	NA	TRBJ1-3	CTSSFPRVREGNTIYF	TGTACCAGCAGTTTCCCAAGGGTCAGGGAGGGAAACACCATATATTTT
NA	TRBV5-1	TRBD1	TRBJ2-6	CASSFFAGTGGSGSGANVLTF	TGCGCCAGCAGCTTCTTTGCGGGGACAGGGGGCTCAGGATCTGGGGCCAACGTCCTGACTTTC
NA	TRBV11-2	TRBD2	TRBJ2-7	CASTPTYTGTSSYEQYF	TGTGCCAGCACTCCGACCTATACAGGGACTAGCTCCTACGAGCAGTACTTC
many	TRBV30	NA	TRBJ1-2	CAWDGGNYGYTF	TGTGCCTGGGACGGTGGAAACTATGGCTACACCTTC
NA	TRBV7-8	TRBD2	TRBJ2-1	CASSFGSGTSGYNKQFF	TGTGCCAGCAGCTTCGGTTCCGGAACTAGCGGTTACAATAAGCAGTTCTTC
many	TRBV30	TRBD1	TRBJ2-1	CACAGTAYNEQFF	TGTGCCTGTGCCGGGACAGCCTACAATGAGCAGTTCTTC
NA	TRBV5-4	NA	TRBJ2-2	CASSCGGRQGLGGELFF	TGTGCCAGCAGCTGCGGGGGCCGTCAGGGCTTGGGCGGGGAGCTGTTTTTT
NA	TRBV6-1	NA	TRBJ2-7	CASTTRVGSREQYF	TGTGCCAGCACCACGAGGGTGGGGTCACGGGAGCAGTACTTC
NA	TRBV28	NA	TRBJ2-4	CASKPGQYVSIQYF	TGTGCCAGCAAACCTGGACAGTACGTCAGCATTCAGTACTTC
NA	TRBV28	TRBD2	TRBJ2-1	CVSSTAGVEIYEQFF	TGTGTCAGCAGTACAGCGGGAGTGGAGATCTATGAGCAGTTCTTC
many	TRBV12-3/TRBV12-4	TRBD1	TRBJ2-5	CASGDRTQETQYF	TGTGCCAGCGGGGACAGAACCCAAGAGACCCAGTACTTC
NA	TRBV7-9	TRBD2	TRBJ2-7	CASSSSGSYEQYF	TGTGCCAGCAGCTCAAGCGGGAGCTACGAGCAGTACTTC
NA	TRBV28	TRBD1	TRBJ2-7	CASCLRQGKGEQYF	TGTGCCAGTTGTTTAAGACAGGGTAAGGGCGAGCAGTACTTC
NA	TRBV6-1	TRBD2	TRBJ2-7	CAGTGRTSVTYEQYF	TGTGCCGGCACTGGACGGACTAGCGTCACCTACGAGCAGTACTTC
once	TRBV7-6	NA	TRBJ2-3	CASSAQITRTDTQYF	TGTGCCAGCAGCGCTCAAATAACACGCACAGATACGCAGTATTTT
NA	TRBV28	NA	TRBJ1-1	CASSPAGGAITEAFF	TGTGCCAGCAGTCCGGCAGGAGGGGCGATTACTGAAGCTTTCTTT
once	TRBV18	NA	TRBJ2-7	CASCPEAEGEQYF	TGTGCCAGCTGCCCTGAGGCTGAAGGGGAGCAGTACTTC
NA	TRBV12-5	NA	TRBJ2-6	CASAAFGANVLTF	TGTGCTAGTGCCGCCTTTGGGGCCAACGTCCTGACTTTC
NA	TRBV11-2	NA	TRBJ2-3	CTSSSGGLTYTSDMQYF	TGTACCAGCAGCTCAGGGGGACTAACGTACACGTCAGATATGCAGTATTTT